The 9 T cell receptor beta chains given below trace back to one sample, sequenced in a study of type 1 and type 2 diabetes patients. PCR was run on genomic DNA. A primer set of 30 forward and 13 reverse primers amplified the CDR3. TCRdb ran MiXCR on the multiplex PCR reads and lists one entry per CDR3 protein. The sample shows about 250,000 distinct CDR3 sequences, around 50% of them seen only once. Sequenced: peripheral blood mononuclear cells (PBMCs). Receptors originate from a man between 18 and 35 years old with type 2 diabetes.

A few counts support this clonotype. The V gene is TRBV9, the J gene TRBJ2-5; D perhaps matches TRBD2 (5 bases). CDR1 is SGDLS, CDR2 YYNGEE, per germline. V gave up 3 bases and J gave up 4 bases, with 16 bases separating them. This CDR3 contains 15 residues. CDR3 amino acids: CASSAGLLIRETQYF. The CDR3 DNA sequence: TGTGCCAGCAGCGCTGGACTGTTAATACGAGAGACCCAGTACTTC. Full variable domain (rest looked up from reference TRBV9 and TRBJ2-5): DSGVTQTPKHLITATGQRVTLRCSPRSGDLSVYWYQQSLDQGLQFLIQYYNGEERAKGNILERFSAQQFPDLHSELNLSSLELGDSALYFCASSAGLLIRETQYFGPGTRLLVL.

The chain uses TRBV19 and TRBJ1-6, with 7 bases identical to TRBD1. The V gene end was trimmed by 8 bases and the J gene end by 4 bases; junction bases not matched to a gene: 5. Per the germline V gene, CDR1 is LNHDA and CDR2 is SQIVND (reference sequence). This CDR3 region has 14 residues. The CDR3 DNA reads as TGTGCCAGTGTACCGGGACAGTATAATTCACCCCTCCACTTT. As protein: CASVPGQYNSPLHF.

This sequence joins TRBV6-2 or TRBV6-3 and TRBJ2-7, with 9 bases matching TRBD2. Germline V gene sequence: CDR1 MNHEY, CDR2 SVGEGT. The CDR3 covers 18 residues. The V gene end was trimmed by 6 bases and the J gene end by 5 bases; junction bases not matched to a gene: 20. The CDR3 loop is CASRPLAGPDYGVHEQYF. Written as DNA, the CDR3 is TGTGCCAGCAGACCTCTAGCGGGGCCAGACTATGGGGTCCACGAGCAGTACTTC.

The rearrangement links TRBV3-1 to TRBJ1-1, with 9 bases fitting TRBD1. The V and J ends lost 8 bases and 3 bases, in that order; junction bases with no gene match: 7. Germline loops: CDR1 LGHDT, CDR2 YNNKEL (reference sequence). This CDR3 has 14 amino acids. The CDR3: CASRTRDRDTEAFF. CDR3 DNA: TGTGCCAGCCGTACCCGGGACAGGGACACTGAAGCTTTCTTT.

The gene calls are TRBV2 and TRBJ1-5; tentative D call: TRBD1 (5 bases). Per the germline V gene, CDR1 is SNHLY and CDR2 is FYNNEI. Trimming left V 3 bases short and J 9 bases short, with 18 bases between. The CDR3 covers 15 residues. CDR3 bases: TGTGCCAGCAGTGAGAGGGGCGCCATTGGTTGGCCCCAGCATTTT. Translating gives CASSERGAIGWPQHF. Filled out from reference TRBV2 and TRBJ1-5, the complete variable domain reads EPEVTQTPSHQVTQMGQEVILRCVPISNHLYFYWYRQILGQKVEFLVSFYNNEISEKSEIFDDQFSVERPDGSNFTLKIRSTKLEDSAMYFCASSERGAIGWPQHFGDGTRLSIL.

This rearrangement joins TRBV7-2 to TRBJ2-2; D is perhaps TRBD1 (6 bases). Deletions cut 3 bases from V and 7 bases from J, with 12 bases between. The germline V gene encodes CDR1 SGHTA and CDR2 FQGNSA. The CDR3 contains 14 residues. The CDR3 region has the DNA TGTGCCAGCAGCTTCACAGGGACGGGCGGGGAGCTGTTTTTT. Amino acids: CASSFTGTGGELFF.

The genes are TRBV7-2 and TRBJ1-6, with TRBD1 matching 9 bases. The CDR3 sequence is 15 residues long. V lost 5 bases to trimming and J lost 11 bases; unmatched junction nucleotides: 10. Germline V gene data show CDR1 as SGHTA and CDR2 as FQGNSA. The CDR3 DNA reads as TGTGCCAGCAGCCCAAGGGACAGGGCCTATCCACCCCTCCACTTT. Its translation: CASSPRDRAYPPLHF.

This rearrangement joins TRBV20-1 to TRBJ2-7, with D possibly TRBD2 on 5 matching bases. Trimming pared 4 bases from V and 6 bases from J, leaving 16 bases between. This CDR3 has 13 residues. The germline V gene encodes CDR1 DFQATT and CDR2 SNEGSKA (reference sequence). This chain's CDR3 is CSATRWELGEQYF. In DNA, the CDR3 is TGCAGTGCTACTCGGTGGGAGCTCGGCGAGCAGTACTTC.

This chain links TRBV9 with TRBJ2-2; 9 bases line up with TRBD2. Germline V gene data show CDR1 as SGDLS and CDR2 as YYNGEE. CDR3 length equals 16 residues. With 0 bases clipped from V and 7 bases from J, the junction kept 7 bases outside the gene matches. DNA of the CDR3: TGTGCCAGCAGCGTAGGGGCGGGAGGGCCAATCGGGGAGCTGTTTTTT. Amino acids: CASSVGAGGPIGELFF.